This T cell receptor (beta chain) was recovered during a study of blood T cells in healthy people across ages. Sample-barcoded 5' priming and a J-beta primer mix drove a second PCR of roughly 7 to 11 cycles. TCRdb fed the 5' RACE reads into MiXCR, producing one record per CDR3 protein. The sample has 1.5 million to 2 million distinct CDR3 sequences; roughly 27% are singletons. This clonotype was seen just once. Its antigen is as yet unknown. The length of the CDR3 is 9 residues. Trimming removed 10 bases at V and 5 bases at J, with 3 bases between. The germline CDR1 and CDR2 sequences are MGHDK and SYGVNS. Overall study results and limits: Both higher diversity and more naive CD4+ cells marked long-lived donors when set against aged donors.

The extraction recovered at least 6 micrograms of total RNA per sample. V is TRBV25-1 and J is TRBJ1-5; D not certain. The sample consisted of blood. The receptor's source is a young woman in good health. The CDR3 DNA follows: TGTGCCACACATCAGCCCCAGCATTTT. It encodes CATHQPQHF.